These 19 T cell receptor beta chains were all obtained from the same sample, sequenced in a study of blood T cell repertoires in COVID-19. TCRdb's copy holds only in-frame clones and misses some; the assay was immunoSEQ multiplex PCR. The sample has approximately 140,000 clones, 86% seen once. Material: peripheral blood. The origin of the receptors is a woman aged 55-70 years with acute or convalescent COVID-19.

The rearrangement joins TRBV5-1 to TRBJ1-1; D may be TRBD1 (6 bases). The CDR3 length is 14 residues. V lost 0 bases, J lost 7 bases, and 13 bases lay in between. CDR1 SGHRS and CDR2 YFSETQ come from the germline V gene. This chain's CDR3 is CASSLVGQSLEAFF. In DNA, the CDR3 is TGCGCCAGCAGCTTGGTAGGACAGTCCCTTGAAGCTTTCTTT.

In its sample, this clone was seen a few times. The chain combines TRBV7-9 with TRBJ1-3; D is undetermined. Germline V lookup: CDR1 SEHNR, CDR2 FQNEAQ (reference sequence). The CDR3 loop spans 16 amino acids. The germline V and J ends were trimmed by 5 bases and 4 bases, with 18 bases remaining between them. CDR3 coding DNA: TGTGCCAGCAGCCAAGTGTCCCAAAAGAGGGGAAACACCATATATTTT. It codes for CASSQVSQKRGNTIYF.

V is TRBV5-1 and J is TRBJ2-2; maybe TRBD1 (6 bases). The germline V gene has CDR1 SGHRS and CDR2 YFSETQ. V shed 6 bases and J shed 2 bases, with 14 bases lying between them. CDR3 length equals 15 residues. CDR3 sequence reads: CASTPRGPNTGELFF. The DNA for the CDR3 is TGCGCCAGCACCCCCAGGGGTCCTAACACCGGGGAGCTGTTTTTT. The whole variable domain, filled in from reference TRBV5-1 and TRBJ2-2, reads KAGVTQTPRYLIKTRGQQVTLSCSPISGHRSVSWYQQTPGQGLQFLFEYFSETQRNKGNFPGRFSGRQFSNSRSEMNVSTLELGDSALYLCASTPRGPNTGELFFGEGSRLTVL.

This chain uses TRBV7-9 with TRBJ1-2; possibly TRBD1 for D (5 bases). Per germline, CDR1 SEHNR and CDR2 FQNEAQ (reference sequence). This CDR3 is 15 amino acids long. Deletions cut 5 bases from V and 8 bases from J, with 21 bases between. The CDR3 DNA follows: TGTGCCAGCAGCGCTACCCATCAGGGATCGGAGGGCTACACCTTC. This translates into CASSATHQGSEGYTF.

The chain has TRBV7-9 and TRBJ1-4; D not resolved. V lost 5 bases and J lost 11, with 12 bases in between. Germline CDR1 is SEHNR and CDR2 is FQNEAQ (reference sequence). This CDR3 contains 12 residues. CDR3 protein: CASSTLLRKLFF. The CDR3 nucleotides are TGTGCCAGCAGCACCTTGTTGAGGAAACTGTTTTTT.

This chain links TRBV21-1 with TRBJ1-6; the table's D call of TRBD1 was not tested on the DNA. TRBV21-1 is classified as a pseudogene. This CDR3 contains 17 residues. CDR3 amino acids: CASRVDRVCSYNSPLHF. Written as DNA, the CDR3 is TGTGCCAGCAGAGTCGACAGGGTGTGCTCCTATAATTCACCCCTCCACTTT.

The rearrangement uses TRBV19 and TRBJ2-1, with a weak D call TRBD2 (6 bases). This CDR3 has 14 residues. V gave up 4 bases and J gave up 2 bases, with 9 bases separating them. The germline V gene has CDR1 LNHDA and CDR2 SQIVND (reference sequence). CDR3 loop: CASSSGATYNEQFF. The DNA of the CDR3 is TGTGCCAGTAGTAGCGGGGCTACCTACAATGAGCAGTTCTTC.

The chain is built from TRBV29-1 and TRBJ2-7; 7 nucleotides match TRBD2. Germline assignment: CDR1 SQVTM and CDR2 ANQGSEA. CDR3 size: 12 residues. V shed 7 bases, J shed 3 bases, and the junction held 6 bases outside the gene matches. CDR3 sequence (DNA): TGCAGCGCTGGGGAGGGAAACTACGAGCAGTACTTC. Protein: CSAGEGNYEQYF.

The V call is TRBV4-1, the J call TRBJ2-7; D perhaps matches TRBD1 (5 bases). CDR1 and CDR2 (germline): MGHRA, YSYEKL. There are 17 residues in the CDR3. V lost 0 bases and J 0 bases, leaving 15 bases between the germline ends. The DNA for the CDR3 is TGCGCCAGCAGCCAAGATCGTATCGCAGGGTTCTCCTACGAGCAGTACTTC. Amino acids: CASSQDRIAGFSYEQYF.

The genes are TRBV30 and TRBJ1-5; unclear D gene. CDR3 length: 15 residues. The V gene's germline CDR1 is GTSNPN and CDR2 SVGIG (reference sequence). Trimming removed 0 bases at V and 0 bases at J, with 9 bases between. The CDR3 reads CAWSVQQISNQPQHF. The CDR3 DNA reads TGTGCCTGGAGTGTACAACAAATTAGCAATCAGCCCCAGCATTTT. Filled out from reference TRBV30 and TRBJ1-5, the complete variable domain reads SQTIHQWPATLVQPVGSPLSLECTVEGTSNPNLYWYRQAAGRGLQLLFYSVGIGQISSEVPQNLSASRPQDRQFILSSKKLLLSDSGFYLCAWSVQQISNQPQHFGDGTRLSIL.

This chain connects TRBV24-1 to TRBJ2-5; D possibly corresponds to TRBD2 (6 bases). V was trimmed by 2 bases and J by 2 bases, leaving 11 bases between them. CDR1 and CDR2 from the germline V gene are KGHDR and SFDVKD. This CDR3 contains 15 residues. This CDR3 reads CATSDSAGRQETQYF. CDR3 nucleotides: TGTGCCACCAGTGATTCGGCGGGACGGCAAGAGACCCAGTACTTC.

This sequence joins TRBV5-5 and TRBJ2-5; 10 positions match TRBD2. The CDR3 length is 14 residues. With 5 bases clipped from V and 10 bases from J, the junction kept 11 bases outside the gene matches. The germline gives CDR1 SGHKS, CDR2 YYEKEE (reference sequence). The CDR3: CASRPIAGGTDQYF. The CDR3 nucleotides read TGTGCCAGCAGACCCATAGCGGGGGGCACCGACCAGTACTTC.

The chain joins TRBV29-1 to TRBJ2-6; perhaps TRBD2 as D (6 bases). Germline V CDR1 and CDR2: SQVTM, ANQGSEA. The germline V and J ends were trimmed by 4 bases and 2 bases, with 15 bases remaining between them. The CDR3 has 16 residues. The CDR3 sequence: CSVVQGAGPGANVLTF. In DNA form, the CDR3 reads TGCAGCGTTGTTCAGGGCGCGGGACCTGGGGCCAACGTCCTGACTTTC.

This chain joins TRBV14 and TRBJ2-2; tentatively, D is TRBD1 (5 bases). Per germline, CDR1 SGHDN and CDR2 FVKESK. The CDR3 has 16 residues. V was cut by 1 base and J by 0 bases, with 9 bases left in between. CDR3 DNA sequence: TGTGCCAGCAGCCAAGTGGTGACAGCGAACACCGGGGAGCTGTTTTTT. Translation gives CASSQVVTANTGELFF.

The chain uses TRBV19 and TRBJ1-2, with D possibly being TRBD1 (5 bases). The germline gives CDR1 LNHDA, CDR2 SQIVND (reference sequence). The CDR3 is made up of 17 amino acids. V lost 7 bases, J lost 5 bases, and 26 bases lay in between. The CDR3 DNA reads TGTGCCAGTACCTCGCCCAGCGACAACCCGACAGCTTATGGCTACACCTTC. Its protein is CASTSPSDNPTAYGYTF.

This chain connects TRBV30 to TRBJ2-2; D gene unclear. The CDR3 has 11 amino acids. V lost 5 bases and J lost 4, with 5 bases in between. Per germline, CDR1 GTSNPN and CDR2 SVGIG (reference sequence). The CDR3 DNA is TGTGCCTGGGCTAGCACCGGGGAGCTGTTTTTT. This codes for CAWASTGELFF.

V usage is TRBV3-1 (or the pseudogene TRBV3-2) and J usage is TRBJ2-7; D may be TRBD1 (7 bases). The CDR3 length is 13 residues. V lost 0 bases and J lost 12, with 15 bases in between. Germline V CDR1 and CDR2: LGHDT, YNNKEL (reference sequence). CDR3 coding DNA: TGTGCCAGCAGCCAAGAAGGCGGGGACAGTCCGTACTTC. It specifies CASSQEGGDSPYF.

The CDR3 nucleotides are TGTGCCAGCATCGACAGAAACTATCAGCCCCAGCATTTT. It translates to CASIDRNYQPQHF. The chain recombines TRBV6-1 with TRBJ1-5; a possible D gene is TRBD1 (5 bases). V was clipped by 7 bases and J by 5 bases, with 12 bases between them. The CDR3 loop spans 13 amino acids. The V gene's germline CDR1 is MNHNS and CDR2 SASEGT.

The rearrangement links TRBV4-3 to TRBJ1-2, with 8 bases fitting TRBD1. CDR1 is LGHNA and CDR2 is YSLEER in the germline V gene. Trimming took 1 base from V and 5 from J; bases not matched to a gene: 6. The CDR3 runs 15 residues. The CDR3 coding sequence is TGCGCCAGCAGCCAAGCTCTCCAGGGGGCGTATGGCTACACCTTC. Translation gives CASSQALQGAYGYTF.